Presented here are 7 T cell receptor beta chains from one specimen sequenced in a study of blood T cell repertoires in COVID-19. TCRdb keeps only in-frame clones here, not all; method: immunoSEQ multiplex PCR. The sample has 45,000 to 70,000 clones, 89% seen once. The sequenced material came from peripheral blood. The receptor source for this set is a woman between 55 and 75 years old with active COVID-19.

V gene TRBV27 combines with J gene TRBJ1-6, with 8 nucleotides matching TRBD1. The CDR3 is made up of 14 amino acids. Germline V gene data show CDR1 as MNHEY and CDR2 as SMNVEV (reference sequence). V gave up 6 bases and J gave up 10 bases; unmatched junction bases: 8. The CDR3 reads CASSPDRGNSPLHF. In nucleotides, the CDR3 is TGTGCCAGCAGCCCCGACAGGGGAAACTCACCCCTCCACTTT.

The CDR3 coding sequence is TGTGCCAGCAGCGTAGCTAAGACAAGAGATGGCTACACCTTC. It translates to CASSVAKTRDGYTF. The gene calls are TRBV9 and TRBJ1-2; D gene uncertain. V was trimmed by 0 bases and J by 6 bases, leaving 12 bases between them. This CDR3 spans 14 amino acids. The germline gives CDR1 SGDLS, CDR2 YYNGEE.

The chain carries TRBV7-3 and TRBJ2-3; 8 nucleotides align to TRBD2. Germline lookup yields CDR1 SGHTA and CDR2 FQGTGA. CDR3 size: 16 residues. Trimming at V came to 5 bases and at J to 5 bases, leaving 12 bases not matched to a gene. CDR3 region: CASSPQPGGLLDTQYF. The CDR3 nucleotides read TGTGCCAGCAGCCCTCAGCCGGGGGGGTTGTTAGATACGCAGTATTTT. Variable domain in full (rest from reference TRBV7-3 and TRBJ2-3): GAGVSQTPSNKVTEKGKYVELRCDPISGHTALYWYRQSLGQGPEFLIYFQGTGAADDSGLPNDRFFAVRPEGSVSTLKIQRTERGDSAVYLCASSPQPGGLLDTQYFGPGTRLTVL.

The gene calls are TRBV4-2 and TRBJ1-1; 9 nucleotides agree with TRBD1. The CDR3 consists of 20 residues. The junction had 18 bases not matched to a gene; V was cut back by 3 bases and J by 1 base. In germline, CDR1 is LGHNA, CDR2 YNFKEQ. CDR3 residues: CASSHLSPGMGQGGNTEAFF. In DNA form, the CDR3 reads TGTGCCAGCAGCCACCTAAGCCCGGGTATGGGACAGGGAGGGAACACTGAAGCTTTCTTT.

The chain is built from TRBV7-2 and TRBJ1-1, with D maybe TRBD1 (6 bases). CDR3 length equals 15 residues. Germline assignment: CDR1 SGHTA and CDR2 FQGNSA. Trimming left V 1 base short and J 1 base short, with 10 bases between. The CDR3 coding sequence is TGTGCCAGCAGCTTAGAGGGGGGGGCGAACACTGAAGCTTTCTTT. It is translated as CASSLEGGANTEAFF.

V usage is TRBV2 and J usage is TRBJ1-6; D gene ambiguous. This CDR3 is 14 amino acids long. The V and J ends lost 8 bases and 6 bases respectively, with 14 bases between them. CDR1 is SNHLY, CDR2 FYNNEI, per germline. CDR3 nucleotide sequence: TGTGCCAGCCAGGCTAACGGCCCTAATTCACCCCTCCACTTT. This codes for CASQANGPNSPLHF.

The chain is built from TRBV6-5 and TRBJ2-7, with TRBD1 matching over 7 bases. The germline V gene encodes CDR1 MNHEY and CDR2 SVGAGI. CDR3 length equals 14 residues. Trimming at V came to 6 bases and at J to 10 bases, leaving 15 bases not matched to a gene. DNA for the CDR3: TGTGCCAGCAGCATATCGGGACAGAAAGCCCTACAGTACTTC. This encodes CASSISGQKALQYF.